This T cell receptor beta chain was observed in a study of T-cell reconstitution after alpha-beta-depleted transplantation in children. Unique molecular identifiers featured in how the TCRbeta library was prepared. One entry per CDR3 protein, called by TCRdb with MiXCR from the PCR reads. The sample lists 350,000 to 450,000 distinct CDR3 sequences, 13% occurring once. The CDR3 is 14 amino acids. Trimming at V came to 3 bases and at J to 5 bases, leaving 4 bases not matched to a gene. CDR1 and CDR2 (germline): SGHRS, YFSETQ. This chain joins TRBV5-1 and TRBJ2-5; 10 bases align to TRBD1. This specimen was PBMCs, taken from the stem cell graft. The sequence came from a human donor who donated a stem cell graft to a child with Fanconi anemia. This chain's CDR3 is CASSSQTGGETQYF. CDR3 DNA: TGCGCCAGCAGCTCCCAGACAGGGGGCGAGACCCAGTACTTC.